This T cell receptor beta chain was sequenced for a study of CD8 T cells in Susac syndrome. Study-wide results and limits: The greatest CD8+ clonal expansion in Susac occurred in TEMRA cells and in active patients.

The RNA, about 0.45 to 1 ug, was put through reverse transcription using random hexamers. An immunoSEQ multiplex PCR generated amplified TCR beta CDR3 products spanning 54 Vbeta and 13 Jbeta. One entry per CDR3 protein, called by TCRdb with MiXCR from the immunoSEQ multiplex PCR reads. The table shows 95,000 to 150,000 distinct CDR3 sequences, with about 93% occurring only once. The CDR3 consists of 11 residues. V lost 5 bases to trimming and J lost 10 bases, with 6 bases between them. Worth noting for this clonotype: No antigen is known for it.

This clonotype was obtained from a human donor with Susac syndrome. The V and J genes are TRBV12-3 or TRBV12-4 and TRBJ1-6; D is unclear. The specimen was CD8+ T cells from PBMCs. CDR3 sequence reads: CASSDGSPLHF. In DNA, the CDR3 is TGTGCCAGCAGTGACGGGTCACCCCTCCACTTT.